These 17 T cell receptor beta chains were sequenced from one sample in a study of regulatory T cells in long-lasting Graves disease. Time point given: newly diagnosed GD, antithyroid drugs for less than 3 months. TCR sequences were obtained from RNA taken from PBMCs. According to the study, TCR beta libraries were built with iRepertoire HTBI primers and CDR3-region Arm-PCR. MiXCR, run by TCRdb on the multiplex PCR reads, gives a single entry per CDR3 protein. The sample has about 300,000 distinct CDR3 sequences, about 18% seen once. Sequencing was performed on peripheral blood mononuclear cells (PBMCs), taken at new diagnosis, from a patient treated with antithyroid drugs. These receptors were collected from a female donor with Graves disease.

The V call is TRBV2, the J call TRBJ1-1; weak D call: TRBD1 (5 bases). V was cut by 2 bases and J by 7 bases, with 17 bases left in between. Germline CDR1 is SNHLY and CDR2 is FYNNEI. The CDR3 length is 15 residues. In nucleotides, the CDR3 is TGTGCCAGCAGTGAACCGGGACGGAACTCCGATGAAGCTTTCTTT. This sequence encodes CASSEPGRNSDEAFF.

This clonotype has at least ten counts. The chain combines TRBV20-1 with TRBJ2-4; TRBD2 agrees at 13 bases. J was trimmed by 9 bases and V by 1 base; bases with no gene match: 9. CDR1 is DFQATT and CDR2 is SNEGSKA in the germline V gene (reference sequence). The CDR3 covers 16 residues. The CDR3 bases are TGCAGTGCTAGAGCCACTAGCGGGAGGGCCTTAGGCATTCAGTACTTC. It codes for CSARATSGRALGIQYF.

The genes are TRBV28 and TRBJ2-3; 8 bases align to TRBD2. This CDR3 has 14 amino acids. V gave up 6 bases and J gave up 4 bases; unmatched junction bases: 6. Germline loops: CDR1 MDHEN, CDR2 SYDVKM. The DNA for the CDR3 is TGTGCCAGCAGAACCGGGACTAGGGCAGATACGCAGTATTTT. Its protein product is CASRTGTRADTQYF.

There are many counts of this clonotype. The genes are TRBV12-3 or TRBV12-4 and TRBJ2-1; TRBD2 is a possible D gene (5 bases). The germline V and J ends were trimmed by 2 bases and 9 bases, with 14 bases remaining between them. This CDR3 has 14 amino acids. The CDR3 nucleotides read TGTGCCAGCAGTTTATCTACTAGGACGGGTGAGCAGTTCTTC. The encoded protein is CASSLSTRTGEQFF.

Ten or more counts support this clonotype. The CDR3 sequence is CAGSQGNQPQHF. DNA of the CDR3: TGTGCCGGATCACAGGGGAATCAGCCCCAGCATTTT. The chain joins TRBV7-9 to TRBJ1-5, with TRBD1 matching over 7 bases. CDR3 size: 12 residues. V trimming: 11 bases; J trimming: 4 bases; junction bases outside the gene matches: 5. The germline V gene has CDR1 SEHNR and CDR2 FQNEAQ (reference sequence).

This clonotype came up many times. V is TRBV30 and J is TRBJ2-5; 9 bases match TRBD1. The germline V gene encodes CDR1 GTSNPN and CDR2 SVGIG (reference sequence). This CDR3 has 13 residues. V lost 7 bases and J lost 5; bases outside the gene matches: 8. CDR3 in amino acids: CAYDRGGGETQYF. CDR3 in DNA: TGTGCCTATGACAGGGGGGGAGGGGAGACCCAGTACTTC. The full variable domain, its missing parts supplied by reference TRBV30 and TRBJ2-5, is SQTIHQWPATLVQPVGSPLSLECTVEGTSNPNLYWYRQAAGRGLQLLFYSVGIGQISSEVPQNLSASRPQDRQFILSSKKLLLSDSGFYLCAYDRGGGETQYFGPGTRLLVL.

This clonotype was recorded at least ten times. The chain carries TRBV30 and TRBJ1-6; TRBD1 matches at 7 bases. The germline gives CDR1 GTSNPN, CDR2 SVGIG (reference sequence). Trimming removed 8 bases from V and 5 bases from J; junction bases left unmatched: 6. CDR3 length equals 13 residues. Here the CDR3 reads CASLTGNNSPLHF. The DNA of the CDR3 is TGTGCCAGTCTGACAGGGAATAATTCACCCCTCCACTTT.

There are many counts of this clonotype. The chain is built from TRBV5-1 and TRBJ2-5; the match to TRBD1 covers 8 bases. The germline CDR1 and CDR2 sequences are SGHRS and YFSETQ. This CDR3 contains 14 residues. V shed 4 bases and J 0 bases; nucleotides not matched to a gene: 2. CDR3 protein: CASSQGQDQETQYF. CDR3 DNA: TGCGCCAGCAGCCAGGGACAGGACCAAGAGACCCAGTACTTC.

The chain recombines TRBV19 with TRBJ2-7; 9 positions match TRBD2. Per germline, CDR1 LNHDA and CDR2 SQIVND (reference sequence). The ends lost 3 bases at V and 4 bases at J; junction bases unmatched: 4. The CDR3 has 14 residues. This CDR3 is CASSIQRGVYEQYF. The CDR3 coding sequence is TGTGCCAGTAGTATCCAGCGGGGGGTTTACGAGCAGTACTTC.

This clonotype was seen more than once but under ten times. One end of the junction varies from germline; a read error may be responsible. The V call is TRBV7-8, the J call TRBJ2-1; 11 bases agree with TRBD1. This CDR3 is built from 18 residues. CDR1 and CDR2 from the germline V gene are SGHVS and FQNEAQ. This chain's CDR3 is CTSSLVLTGTGGYNEQFF. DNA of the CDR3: TGTACCAGCAGCTTAGTTCTCACCGGGACAGGGGGGTACAATGAGCAGTTCTTC.

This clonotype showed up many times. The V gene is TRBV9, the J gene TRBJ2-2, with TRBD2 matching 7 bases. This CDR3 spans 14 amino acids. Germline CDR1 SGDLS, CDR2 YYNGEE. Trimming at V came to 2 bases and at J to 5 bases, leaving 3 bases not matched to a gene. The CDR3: CASSVWRETGELFF. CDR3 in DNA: TGTGCCAGCAGCGTCTGGCGGGAGACCGGGGAGCTGTTTTTT.

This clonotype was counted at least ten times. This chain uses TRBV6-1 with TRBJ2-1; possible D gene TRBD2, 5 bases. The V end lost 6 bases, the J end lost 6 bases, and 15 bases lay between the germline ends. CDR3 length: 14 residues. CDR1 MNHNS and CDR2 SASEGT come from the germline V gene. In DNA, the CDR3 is TGTGCCAGCAGAAATACGGCGGGCCTCAATGAGCAGTTCTTC. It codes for CASRNTAGLNEQFF.

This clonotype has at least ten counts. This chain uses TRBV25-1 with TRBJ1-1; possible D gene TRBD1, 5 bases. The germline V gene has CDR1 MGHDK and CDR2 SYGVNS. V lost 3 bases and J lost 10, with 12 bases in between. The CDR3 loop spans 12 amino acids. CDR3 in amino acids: CASSEGGKGAFF. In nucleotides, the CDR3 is TGTGCCAGCAGTGAGGGGGGGAAGGGAGCTTTCTTT.

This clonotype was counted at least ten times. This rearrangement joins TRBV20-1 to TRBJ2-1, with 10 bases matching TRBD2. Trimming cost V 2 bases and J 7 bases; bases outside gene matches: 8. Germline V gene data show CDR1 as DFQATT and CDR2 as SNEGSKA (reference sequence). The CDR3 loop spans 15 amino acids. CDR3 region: CSARISGRAGNEQFF. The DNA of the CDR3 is TGCAGTGCTAGAATCAGCGGGAGGGCCGGTAATGAGCAGTTCTTC.

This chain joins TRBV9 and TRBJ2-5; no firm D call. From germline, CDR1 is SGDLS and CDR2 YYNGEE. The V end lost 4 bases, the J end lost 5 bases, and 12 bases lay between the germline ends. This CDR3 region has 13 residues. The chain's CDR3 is CASSPAAWETQYF. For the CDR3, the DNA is TGTGCCAGCAGCCCCGCCGCGTGGGAGACCCAGTACTTC.

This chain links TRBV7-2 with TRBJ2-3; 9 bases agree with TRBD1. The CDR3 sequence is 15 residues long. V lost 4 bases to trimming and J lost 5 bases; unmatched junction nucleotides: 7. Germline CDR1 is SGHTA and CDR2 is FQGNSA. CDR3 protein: CASSYTGGWVDTQYF. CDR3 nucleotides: TGTGCCAGCAGCTACACAGGGGGCTGGGTAGATACGCAGTATTTT.

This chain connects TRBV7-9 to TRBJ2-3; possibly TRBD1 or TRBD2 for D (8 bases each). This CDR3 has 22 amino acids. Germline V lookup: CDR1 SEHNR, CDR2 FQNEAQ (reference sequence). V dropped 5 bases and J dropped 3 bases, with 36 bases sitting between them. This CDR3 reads CASSVGIPDRAPQRERTDTQYF. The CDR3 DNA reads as TGTGCCAGCAGCGTCGGGATCCCGGACAGGGCTCCTCAGCGGGAGCGGACAGATACGCAGTATTTT.